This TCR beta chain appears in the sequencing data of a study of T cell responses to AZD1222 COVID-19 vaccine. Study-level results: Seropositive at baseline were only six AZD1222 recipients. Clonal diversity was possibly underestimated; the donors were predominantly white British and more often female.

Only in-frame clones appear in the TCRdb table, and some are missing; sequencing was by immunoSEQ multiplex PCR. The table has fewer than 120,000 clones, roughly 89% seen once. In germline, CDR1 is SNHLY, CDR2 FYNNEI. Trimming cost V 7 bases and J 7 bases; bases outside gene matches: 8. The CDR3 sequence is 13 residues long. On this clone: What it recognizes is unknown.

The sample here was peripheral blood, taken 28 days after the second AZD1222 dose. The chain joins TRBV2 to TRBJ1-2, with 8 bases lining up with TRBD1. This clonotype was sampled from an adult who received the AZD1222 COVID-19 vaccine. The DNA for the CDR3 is TGTGCCAGCACTGGGACAGGTACTGGTGGCTACACCTTC. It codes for CASTGTGTGGYTF.